This T cell receptor (beta chain) comes out of a study of blood T cell repertoires in COVID-19 (dated by TCRdb to 2020 to 2021). General notes on the study: Samples covering the acute and convalescent phases of COVID-19 were provided by collaborators in the United States, Italy and Spain. The material from the prospective study consisted of cDNA or gDNA derived from T cells, B-cell-depleted T cells, or PBMCs. The dataset comprised deeply sampled blood TCRbeta repertoires from subjects exposed to, actively infected with, or recovered from COVID-19. The repertoires were released in a freely available public database meant as a resource for research on the immune response to SARS-CoV-2. Samples were obtained from the ongoing ImmuneRACE study (first 160 participants) and from 1,000 to 1,500 subjects provided by 6 global collaborators. The sample metadata nearly always contained a de-identified subject ID, COVID-19 status, age in years and sex. HLA class I and class II types, where available, came from metadata supplied by the sample provider rather than from assay-based typing. The investigation overall reported the following: The quantity of clinical and demographic metadata differed by source and by participant and was supplied without curation.

TCRbeta CDR3 regions were amplified from genomic DNA using the immunoSEQ Assay, a bias-controlled multiplex PCR. Turning to the authors' computational methods: The number of nucleated cells in each sample was estimated by amplification of reference gene primers within the assay. Sequence reads were collapsed and filtered to measure the absolute abundance of every unique TCRbeta CDR3 rearrangement. For each sample, productive Simpson clonality was calculated as the square root of Simpson's diversity index across productive rearrangements. What TCRdb holds here is the immuneACCESS table cut down to in-frame rearrangements. Part of the clones is not present; checked against another copy, under half of the missing clones reflect an unresolved V gene, and the others are unexplained. The D gene and trimming were derived from the DNA, and the V and J assignments and clone size from that table. The sample table lists 20,000 or so clones, about 90% of them with a count of one. The ten largest clonotypes hold approximately 2.9% of the sample.

CDR1 KGHSH and CDR2 LQKENI are derived from the germline V gene. The junction shows trimming of 2 bases on V and 2 bases on J, plus 14 bases between the germline ends. The CDR3 has 16 amino acids, counting the end cysteine and phenylalanine. The CDR3 DNA has 48 bases and is translated from base 1. With respect to this clone: The antigen this receptor binds is unknown. The record has no base qualities; no much larger clone is one base away.

Each collaborating institution followed its own protocols to collect whole blood in K2EDTA tubes. For TCRbeta analysis, collaborators shipped samples as frozen whole blood, isolated PBMCs, or DNA extracted from either of those sample types. The receptor's source is a human donor in a cohort sampled during active COVID-19. The sequenced material came from peripheral blood. The chain is encoded by TRBV18 joined to TRBJ2-3; possibly the D gene is TRBD2, per 6 matching bases. CDR3 protein: CASSPRARDSTDTQYF. The bases are TGTGCCAGCTCACCAAGGGCGCGGGATTCCACAGATACGCAGTATTTT.